This T cell receptor beta chain was profiled in a study of OX40 agonist ivuxolimab in advanced cancers. Looking at the study overall: Patients took ivuxolimab, an agonistic anti-OX40 (CD134) antibody.

Clones were read by immunoSEQ multiplex PCR, and TCRdb kept only the in-frame ones, dropping some. The sample records about 70,000 clones, about 90% being singletons. Germline CDR1 SQVTM, CDR2 ANQGSEA. Trimming took off 7 bases at V and 8 bases at J, with 14 bases between the two ends. CDR3 size: 12 residues. J is TRBJ1-4 and V is TRBV29-1, with D possibly TRBD1 on 5 matching bases. Sequenced material: CD4+ or CD8+ T cells sorted from blood, taken in a trial of the OX40 agonist ivuxolimab. The TCR sequence derives from an adult with an advanced solid tumor such as melanoma, head and neck, liver or kidney cancer. The CDR3 sequence: CSASGAAEKLFF. CDR3 coding DNA: TGCAGCGCCTCTGGGGCGGCCGAAAAACTGTTTTTT.